This T cell receptor (beta chain) was sequenced for a study of T cell responses to AZD1222 COVID-19 vaccine. Study results and caveats: Researchers report vaccine-associated CD4 TCRs spanning spike, with dominance at 160-218 and 743-854. Per reports, nearly half of all spike-specific TCRs target regions that are unmutated in variants. Vaccination with two AZD1222 doses was followed by a rise in Spike-specific TCR breadth and depth. Just a handful of AZD1222 recipients tested seropositive at baseline.

Germline V gives CDR1 SGHTS, CDR2 YDEGEE. V lost 0 bases to trimming and J lost 9 bases, with 16 bases between them. This CDR3 comprises 16 residues. This clone was recorded a few times. Its specificity is unknown. The method was immunoSEQ multiplex PCR; TCRdb's version includes in-frame clones alone and lacks a portion of them. This sample has under 40,000 clones, with roughly nine tenths found just once. The chain combines TRBV5-8 with TRBJ1-6; D unresolved. The source was peripheral blood, collected on day 0 of AZD1222 vaccination. The origin of this receptor is an adult in good health. CDR3 sequence (DNA): TGTGCCAGCAGCTTGGAGGTCGTAGTCAGCACTTCACCCCTCCACTTT. This encodes CASSLEVVVSTSPLHF.